The entry below describes one TCR beta chain. This entry comes from a study of blood T cell repertoires in COVID-19. Generated by immunoSEQ multiplex PCR, the TCRdb table keeps only in-frame clones and is missing some. Here the sample spans some 100,000 clones, about nine tenths being singletons. Germline CDR1 and CDR2: LNHDA and SQIVND (reference sequence). V was clipped by 3 bases and J by 4 bases; unmatched bases: 6. CDR3 length equals 15 residues. This chain joins TRBV19 and TRBJ2-3; TRBD1 aligns across 8 bases. The TCR originated in a man aged 45 to 65 with active COVID-19. Sequencing was performed on peripheral blood. The CDR3 coding sequence is TGTGCCAGTAGTATTCCAGGGGGCTGGGCAGATACGCAGTATTTT. Translating gives CASSIPGGWADTQYF.